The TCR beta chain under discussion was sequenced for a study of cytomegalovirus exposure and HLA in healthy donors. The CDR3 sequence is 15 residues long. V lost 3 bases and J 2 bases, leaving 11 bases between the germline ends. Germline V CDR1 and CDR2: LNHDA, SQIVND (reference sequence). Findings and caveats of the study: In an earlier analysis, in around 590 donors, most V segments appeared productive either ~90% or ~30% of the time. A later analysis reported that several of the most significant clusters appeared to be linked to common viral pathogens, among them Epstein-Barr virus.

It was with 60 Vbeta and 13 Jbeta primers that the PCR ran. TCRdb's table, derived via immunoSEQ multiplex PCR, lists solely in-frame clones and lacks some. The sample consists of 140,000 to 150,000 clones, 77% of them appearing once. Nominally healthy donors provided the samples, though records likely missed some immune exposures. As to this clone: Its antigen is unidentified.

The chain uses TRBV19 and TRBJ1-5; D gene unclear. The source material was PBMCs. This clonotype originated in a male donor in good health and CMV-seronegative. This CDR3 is CASSISGFGNQPQHF. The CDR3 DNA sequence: TGTGCCAGTAGTATTTCCGGGTTCGGCAATCAGCCCCAGCATTTT.